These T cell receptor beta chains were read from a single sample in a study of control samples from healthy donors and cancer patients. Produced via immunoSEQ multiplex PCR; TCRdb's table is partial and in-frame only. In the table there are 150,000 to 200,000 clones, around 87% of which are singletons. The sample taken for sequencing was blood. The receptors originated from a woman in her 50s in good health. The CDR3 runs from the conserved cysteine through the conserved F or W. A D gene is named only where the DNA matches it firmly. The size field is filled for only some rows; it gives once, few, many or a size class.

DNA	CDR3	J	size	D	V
TGCGCCAGCAGCTTTGGTAGGGGACAGGGGTCGGACGAGCAGTACTTC	CASSFGRGQGSDEQYF	TRBJ2-7	NA	TRBD1	TRBV5-1
TGTGCCAGTAGCACCGAAGAGACCCAGTACTTC	CASSTEETQYF	TRBJ2-5	NA	NA	TRBV19
TGTGCCAGCAGCACCGCGGGGGGACAGGGGGTGTTGGCTTTCTTT	CASSTAGGQGVLAFF	TRBJ1-1	NA	TRBD1	TRBV9
TGTGCCAGTAGTATAAACCCGTTAATCGGGGGAGCCAAAAACATTCAGTACTTC	CASSINPLIGGAKNIQYF	TRBJ2-4	NA	NA	TRBV19
TGTGCCAGCAGCGTGGACAGGACGTCTAATGAAAAACTGTTTTTT	CASSVDRTSNEKLFF	TRBJ1-4	once	TRBD1	TRBV7-9
TGTGCCAGCAGCCAAGTGGGCAGGTCGGGCTACACCTTC	CASSQVGRSGYTF	TRBJ1-2	NA	NA	TRBV14
TGTGCCAGCAGCGTAGAAGGGCTAGCGGGCACAGATACGCAGTATTTT	CASSVEGLAGTDTQYF	TRBJ2-3	NA	TRBD2	TRBV9
TGTGCCAGCAGCGTAGAGACAGTGAACACTGAAGCTTTCTTT	CASSVETVNTEAFF	TRBJ1-1	NA	NA	TRBV9
TGTGCCATCACAGGGGGTTTTCCGATTTCACCCCTCCACTTT	CAITGGFPISPLHF	TRBJ1-6	NA	TRBD1	TRBV28
TGTGCCAGCAGTAGACAGGGTACGAACACTGAAGCTTTCTTT	CASSRQGTNTEAFF	TRBJ1-1	NA	TRBD1	TRBV7-2
TGTGCCAGCTCTCTCTCATTCGGGAGTGAAGCTTTCTTT	CASSLSFGSEAFF	TRBJ1-1	NA	NA	TRBV18
TGTGCCAGCAGCGTTTGGGGGGGAGACGGTGACTATGGCTACACCTTC	CASSVWGGDGDYGYTF	TRBJ1-2	NA	NA	TRBV9
TGTGCCAGCAGCTTAGAACCGGGACCGCGCTTTTCAAGATACAATGAGCAGTTCTTC	CASSLEPGPRFSRYNEQFF	TRBJ2-1	NA	NA	TRBV11-2
TGTGCCAGCTCCCCGAGAACCGGGGAGCTGTTTTTT	CASSPRTGELFF	TRBJ2-2	NA	NA	TRBV18
TGTGCCAGCCTCCACGGGCGGGGGACCTACAATGAGCAGTTCTTC	CASLHGRGTYNEQFF	TRBJ2-1	NA	TRBD2	TRBV6-5
TGTGCCAGCAGTTATCGGGAAGTTGGAGCCCTCCACTTT	CASSYREVGALHF	TRBJ1-6	NA	NA	TRBV6-6
TGTGCCAGCAGGGCAGGGGGCGGCCCCCTGTTTTTT	CASRAGGGPLFF	TRBJ1-4	NA	TRBD1	TRBV11-2
TGTGCCAGCAGCTTCGCTAGCGGAGCATACAATGAGCAGTTCTTC	CASSFASGAYNEQFF	TRBJ2-1	NA	TRBD2	TRBV7-8
TGTGCCAGCAGCTCGGGGACAGGGTTCACAGATACGCAGTATTTT	CASSSGTGFTDTQYF	TRBJ2-3	NA	TRBD1	TRBV11-3
TGTGCCACCAGTGATACCATAAAAAACACCGGGGAGCTGTTTTTT	CATSDTIKNTGELFF	TRBJ2-2	NA	NA	TRBV24-1
TGTGCCAGTAGTATAGGGATAGGACAGGGAAATCAGCCCCAGCATTTT	CASSIGIGQGNQPQHF	TRBJ1-5	NA	TRBD1	TRBV19
TGTGCCAGTAGCCTCGCAGGGATCCGAGGTCAGCCCCAGCATTTT	CASSLAGIRGQPQHF	TRBJ1-5	few	NA	TRBV19
TGTGCCAGCAGCTTAGCGGGCAGCCCCCGCTCTGGGGCCAACGTCCTGACTTTC	CASSLAGSPRSGANVLTF	TRBJ2-6	NA	NA	TRBV7-6
TGTGCCACCAGTGACCCGGGACTAGCGGGAAACGGGGGTGAGCAGTTCTTC	CATSDPGLAGNGGEQFF	TRBJ2-1	NA	TRBD2	TRBV24-1
TGTGCCATCAGTGAGTCGAACGACGACACCATATATTTT	CAISESNDDTIYF	TRBJ1-3	NA	NA	TRBV10-3
TGTGCCAGCAGCCCTACGGTCGGGCAGTCGGTAAATGGCTACACCTTC	CASSPTVGQSVNGYTF	TRBJ1-2	NA	NA	TRBV3-1/TRBV3-2
TGTGCCACCAGTGATCCAAACAGGGGGCCCAATCCGCCCCAGCATTTT	CATSDPNRGPNPPQHF	TRBJ1-5	NA	TRBD1	TRBV24-1
TGTGCCAGTAGTATATCGGGGGGCCCTGATCAGCCCCAGCATTTT	CASSISGGPDQPQHF	TRBJ1-5	NA	NA	TRBV19
TGTGCCAGCAGCCGTGACAGTTCCTACGAGCAGTACTTC	CASSRDSSYEQYF	TRBJ2-7	NA	NA	TRBV12-3/TRBV12-4
TGTGCCAGCGGACTAGGGCAAGAGACCCAGTACTTC	CASGLGQETQYF	TRBJ2-5	NA	TRBD2	TRBV11-1
TGTGCCAGCGCCCTAGGGCCTCAGCCCCAGCATTTT	CASALGPQPQHF	TRBJ1-5	NA	NA	TRBV2
TGTGCCAGCAGCTTGCCCCGCTCAGGGGCCTACAATGAGCAGTTCTTC	CASSLPRSGAYNEQFF	TRBJ2-1	NA	NA	TRBV5-5
TGCGCCAGCAGCCATCCCCCCAAGCGGTTTGGCTACACCTTC	CASSHPPKRFGYTF	TRBJ1-2	NA	NA	TRBV4-1
TGTGCCAGCAGTACCCAGGGCTCGGGCTCCTACGAGCAGTACTTC	CASSTQGSGSYEQYF	TRBJ2-7	NA	NA	TRBV28
TGTGCCAGCAGCGTGGGGGGGACAGGGCTGAACACCTTC	CASSVGGTGLNTF	TRBJ1-2	NA	TRBD1	TRBV7-2
TGTGCCAGCAGCGTAGGGCCAGGGGGTCGTACTGAAGCTTTCTTT	CASSVGPGGRTEAFF	TRBJ1-1	once	TRBD1	TRBV9
TGTGCCAGCAGTGGATCCGGGACAGGGAGTGCTTTCTTT	CASSGSGTGSAFF	TRBJ1-1	NA	TRBD1	TRBV6-6
TGTGCCAGCAGCCAAGAAGGCGGGACAGGGGCCACTGAAGCTTTCTTT	CASSQEGGTGATEAFF	TRBJ1-1	NA	TRBD1	TRBV4-2
TGTGCCAGCAGTTTAACGAGGGCCACCGGGGAGCTGTTTTTT	CASSLTRATGELFF	TRBJ2-2	NA	NA	TRBV27
TGTGCCTGGAGTGTATCAGGGACAGGGGCTGGCGAGCAGTACTTC	CAWSVSGTGAGEQYF	TRBJ2-7	NA	TRBD1	TRBV30
TGCGCCAGCAGCCAAGAGGATGACACGGCGACTGGCTACACCTTC	CASSQEDDTATGYTF	TRBJ1-2	NA	NA	TRBV4-1
TGTGCCAGCAGGTTACCTAGCGGGGGTACATACAATGAGCAGTTCTTC	CASRLPSGGTYNEQFF	TRBJ2-1	NA	TRBD2	TRBV5-5
TGTGCCAGCAGCCCGATACAAGAGACCCAGTACTTC	CASSPIQETQYF	TRBJ2-5	NA	NA	TRBV5-6
TGTGCCAGCAGCGTAGGGATAAGCGGGGATAGCACAGATACGCAGTATTTT	CASSVGISGDSTDTQYF	TRBJ2-3	NA	TRBD2	TRBV9
TGTGCCAGCAGGCTAGCGGAGGGTCGGAGCACAGATACGCAGTATTTT	CASRLAEGRSTDTQYF	TRBJ2-3	NA	TRBD2	TRBV27
TGTGCCAGCAGCTTTAGCGGGATGAGAGAGACCCAGTACTTC	CASSFSGMRETQYF	TRBJ2-5	NA	TRBD2	TRBV7-2
TGTGCCAGCAGCTTAGACAGCACAGATACGCAGTATTTT	CASSLDSTDTQYF	TRBJ2-3	NA	NA	TRBV7-9
TGTGCCTGGAGTGTTAGGGGGTTCAGCTCCTACGAGCAGTACTTC	CAWSVRGFSSYEQYF	TRBJ2-7	NA	NA	TRBV30
TGTGCCAGCAGTTTACCGACCCTTCGAAACACCATATATTTT	CASSLPTLRNTIYF	TRBJ1-3	NA	NA	TRBV28
TGTGCCAGCAGTTTCACATTAGACAGGGGAGGACCTAATGAAAAACTGTTTTTT	CASSFTLDRGGPNEKLFF	TRBJ1-4	NA	TRBD1	TRBV28
TGTGCCAGCAGCTTCCCCACGAGGGGAAACACCATATATTTT	CASSFPTRGNTIYF	TRBJ1-3	NA	NA	TRBV5-6
TGTGCCAGCAGTTTCCCGGGACAGGGCGACTACGAGCAGTACTTC	CASSFPGQGDYEQYF	TRBJ2-7	few	TRBD1	TRBV28